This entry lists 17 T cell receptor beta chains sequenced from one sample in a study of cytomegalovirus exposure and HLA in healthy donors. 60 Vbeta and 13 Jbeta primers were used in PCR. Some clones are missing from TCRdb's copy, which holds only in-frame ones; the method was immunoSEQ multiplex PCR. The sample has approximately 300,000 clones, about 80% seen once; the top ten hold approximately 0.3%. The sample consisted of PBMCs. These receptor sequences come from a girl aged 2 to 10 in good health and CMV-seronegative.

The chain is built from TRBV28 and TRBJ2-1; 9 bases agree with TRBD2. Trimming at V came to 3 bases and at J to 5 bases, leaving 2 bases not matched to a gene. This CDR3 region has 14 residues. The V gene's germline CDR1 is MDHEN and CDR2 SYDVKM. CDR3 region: CASSFRLADNEQFF. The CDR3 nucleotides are TGTGCCAGCAGTTTTCGACTAGCGGACAATGAGCAGTTCTTC.

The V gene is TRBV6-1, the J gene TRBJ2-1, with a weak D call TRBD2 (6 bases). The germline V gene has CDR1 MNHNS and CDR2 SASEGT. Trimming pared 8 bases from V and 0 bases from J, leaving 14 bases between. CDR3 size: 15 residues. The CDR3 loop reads CASLGLPSSYNEQFF. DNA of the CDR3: TGTGCCAGCTTGGGACTTCCGAGCTCCTACAATGAGCAGTTCTTC.

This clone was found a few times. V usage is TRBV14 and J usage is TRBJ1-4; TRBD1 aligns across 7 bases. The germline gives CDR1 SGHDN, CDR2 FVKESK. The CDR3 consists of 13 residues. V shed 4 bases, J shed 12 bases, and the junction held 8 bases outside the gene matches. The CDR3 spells CASSLWTGVELFF. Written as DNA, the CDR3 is TGTGCCAGCAGCCTCTGGACAGGCGTCGAACTGTTTTTT.

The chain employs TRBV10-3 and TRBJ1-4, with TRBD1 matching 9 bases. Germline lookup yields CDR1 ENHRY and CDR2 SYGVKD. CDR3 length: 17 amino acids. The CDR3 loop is CAIGENPGTGYNEKLFF. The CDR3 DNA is TGTGCTATCGGGGAAAACCCCGGGACAGGGTATAATGAAAAACTGTTTTTT.

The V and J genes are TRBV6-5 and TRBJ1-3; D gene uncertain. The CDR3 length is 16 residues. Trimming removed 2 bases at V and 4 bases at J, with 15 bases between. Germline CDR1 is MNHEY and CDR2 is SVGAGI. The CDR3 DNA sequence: TGTGCCAGCAGTTACCTGTCCGGGGTTGCGGGAAACACCATATATTTT. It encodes CASSYLSGVAGNTIYF.

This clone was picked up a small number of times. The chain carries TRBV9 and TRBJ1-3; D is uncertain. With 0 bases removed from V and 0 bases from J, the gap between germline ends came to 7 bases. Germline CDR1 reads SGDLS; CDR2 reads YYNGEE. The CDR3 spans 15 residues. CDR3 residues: CASSVVADSGNTIYF. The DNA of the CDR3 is TGTGCCAGCAGCGTAGTTGCGGACTCTGGAAACACCATATATTTT. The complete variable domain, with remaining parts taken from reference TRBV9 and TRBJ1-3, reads DSGVTQTPKHLITATGQRVTLRCSPRSGDLSVYWYQQSLDQGLQFLIQYYNGEERAKGNILERFSAQQFPDLHSELNLSSLELGDSALYFCASSVVADSGNTIYFGEGSWLTVV.

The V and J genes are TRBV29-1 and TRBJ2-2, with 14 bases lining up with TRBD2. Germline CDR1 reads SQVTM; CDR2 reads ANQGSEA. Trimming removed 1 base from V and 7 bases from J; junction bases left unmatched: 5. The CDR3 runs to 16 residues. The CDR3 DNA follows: TGCAGCGTTGAAGGACTAGCGGGGGGGCCAGACGGGGAGCTGTTTTTT. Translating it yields CSVEGLAGGPDGELFF.

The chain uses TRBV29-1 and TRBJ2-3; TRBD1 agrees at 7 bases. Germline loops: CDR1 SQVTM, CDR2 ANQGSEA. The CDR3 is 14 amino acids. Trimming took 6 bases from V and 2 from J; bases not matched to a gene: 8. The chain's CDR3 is CSVMRTGTTDTQYF. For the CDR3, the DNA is TGCAGCGTGATGAGGACAGGTACCACAGATACGCAGTATTTT.

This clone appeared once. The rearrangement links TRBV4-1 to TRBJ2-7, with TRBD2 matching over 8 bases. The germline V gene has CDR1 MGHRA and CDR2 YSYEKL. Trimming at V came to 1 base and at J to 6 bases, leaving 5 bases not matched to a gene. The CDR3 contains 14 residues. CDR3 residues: CASSQASRGGEQYF. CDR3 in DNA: TGCGCCAGCAGCCAAGCGTCCCGGGGGGGCGAGCAGTACTTC.

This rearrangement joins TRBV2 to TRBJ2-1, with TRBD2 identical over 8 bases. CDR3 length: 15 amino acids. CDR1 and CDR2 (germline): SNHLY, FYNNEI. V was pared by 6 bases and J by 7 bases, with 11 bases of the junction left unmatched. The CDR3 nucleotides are TGTGCCAGCAGCGATGGGCGGGGGGTAAGGAATGAGCAGTTCTTC. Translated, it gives CASSDGRGVRNEQFF.

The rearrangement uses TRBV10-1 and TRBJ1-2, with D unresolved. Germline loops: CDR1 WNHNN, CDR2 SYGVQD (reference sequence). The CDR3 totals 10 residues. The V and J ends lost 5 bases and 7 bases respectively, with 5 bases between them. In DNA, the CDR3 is TGCGCCAGCAGTCGGGGTGGCTACACCTTC. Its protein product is CASSRGGYTF.

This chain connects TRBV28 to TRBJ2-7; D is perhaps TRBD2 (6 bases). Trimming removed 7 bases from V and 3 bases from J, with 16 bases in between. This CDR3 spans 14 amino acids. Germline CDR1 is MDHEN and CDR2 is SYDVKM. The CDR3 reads CASNTGLAYYEQYF. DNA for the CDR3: TGTGCCAGCAACACGGGACTTGCTTACTACGAGCAGTACTTC.

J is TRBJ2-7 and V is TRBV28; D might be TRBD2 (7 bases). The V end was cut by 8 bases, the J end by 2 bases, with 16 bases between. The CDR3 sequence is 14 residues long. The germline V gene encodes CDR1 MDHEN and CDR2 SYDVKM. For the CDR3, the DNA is TGTGCCAGCGGCGGGGGCCTTGTGGCCTACGAGCAGTACTTC. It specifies CASGGGLVAYEQYF.

The chain's CDR3 is CASSSERSGANVLTF. CDR3 bases: TGTGCCAGCAGCTCGGAGAGATCTGGGGCCAACGTCCTGACTTTC. This sequence joins TRBV5-6 and TRBJ2-6; D is uncertain. CDR3 size: 15 residues. V dropped 3 bases and J dropped 1 base, with 8 bases sitting between them. Per the germline V gene, CDR1 is SGHDT and CDR2 is YYEEEE.

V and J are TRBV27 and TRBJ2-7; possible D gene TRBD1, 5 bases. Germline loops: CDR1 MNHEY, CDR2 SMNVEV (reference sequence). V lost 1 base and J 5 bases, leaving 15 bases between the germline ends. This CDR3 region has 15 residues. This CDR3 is CASSLFSDTGHEQYF. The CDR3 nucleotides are TGTGCCAGCAGTTTATTTTCGGACACCGGACACGAGCAGTACTTC.

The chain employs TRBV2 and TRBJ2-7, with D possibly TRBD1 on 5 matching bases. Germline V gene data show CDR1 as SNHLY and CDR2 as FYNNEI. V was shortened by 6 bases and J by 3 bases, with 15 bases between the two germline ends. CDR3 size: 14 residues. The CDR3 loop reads CASRTTGHNYEQYF. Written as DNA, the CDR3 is TGTGCCAGCAGGACCACTGGACACAACTACGAGCAGTACTTC.

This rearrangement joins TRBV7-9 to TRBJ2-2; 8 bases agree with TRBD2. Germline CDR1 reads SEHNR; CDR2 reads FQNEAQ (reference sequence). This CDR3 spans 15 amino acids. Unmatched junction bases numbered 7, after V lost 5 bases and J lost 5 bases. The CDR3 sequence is CASSPKRGGTGELFF. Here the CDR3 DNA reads TGTGCCAGCAGCCCTAAACGGGGGGGGACCGGGGAGCTGTTTTTT.